A single sample gave rise to the 30 T cell receptor beta chains below, sequenced in a study of OX40 agonist ivuxolimab in advanced cancers. Here immunoSEQ multiplex PCR was the method, and the copy in TCRdb shows in-frame clones only, minus some. The repertoire consists of about 77,000 clones, with over 75% occurring once and the leading ten covering more than 0.6%. Sequenced material: CD4+ or CD8+ T cells sorted from blood, taken in a trial of the OX40 agonist ivuxolimab. The receptor source for this set is an adult with an advanced solid tumor such as melanoma, head and neck, liver or kidney cancer.

The chain carries TRBV6-5 and TRBJ1-2; D perhaps matches TRBD1 (5 bases). Germline V gene data show CDR1 as MNHEY and CDR2 as SVGAGI. The CDR3 runs 16 residues. Between the trimmed V and J ends, which lost 2 bases and 7 bases, there was a span of 20 bases. Here the CDR3 DNA reads TGTGCCAGCAGTTACACCAGAGGGGCAGGGAGAGGTGGCTACACCTTC. Translation: CASSYTRGAGRGGYTF.

The chain has TRBV18 and TRBJ2-1, with D perhaps matching TRBD1 (5 bases). The CDR3 loop spans 14 amino acids. CDR1 and CDR2 from the germline V gene are KGHSH and LQKENI. Trimming stripped 3 bases from V and 9 bases from J, with 15 bases between. In DNA, the CDR3 is TGTGCCAGCTCACCCGGGCAGGGTGGATCTGAGCAGTTCTTC. Protein sequence: CASSPGQGGSEQFF. The full variable domain, rest sourced from reference TRBV18 and TRBJ2-1, is NAGVMQNPRHLVRRRGQEARLRCSPMKGHSHVYWYRQLPEEGLKFMVYLQKENIIDESGMPKERFSAEFPKEGPSILRIQQVVRGDSAAYFCASSPGQGGSEQFFGPGTRLTVL.

The V gene is TRBV7-3, the J gene TRBJ1-2; 7 nucleotides match TRBD1. The germline CDR1 and CDR2 sequences are SGHTA and FQGTGA. The CDR3 has 14 residues. Germline trimming cut 5 bases from V and 3 bases from J; bases unmatched to any gene: 6. The CDR3 sequence is CASSQGQSDYGYTF. The CDR3 DNA is TGTGCCAGCAGCCAGGGACAGAGCGACTATGGCTACACCTTC.

This rearrangement joins TRBV5-6 to TRBJ2-5; D may be TRBD1 (6 bases). The V and J ends lost 2 bases and 2 bases respectively, with 10 bases between them. Germline CDR1 reads SGHDT; CDR2 reads YYEEEE. This CDR3 contains 14 residues. CDR3 bases: TGTGCCAGCAGCTTCGGACAGCCTCAAGAGACCCAGTACTTC. Translating gives CASSFGQPQETQYF.

For the CDR3, the DNA is TGTGCCAGCAGCGGGATAGCGGGATTCTCCTACAATGAGCAGTTCTTC. Encoded protein: CASSGIAGFSYNEQFF. The chain uses TRBV9 and TRBJ2-1, with 8 bases that match TRBD2. V dropped 3 bases and J dropped 0; count of bases not matched to a gene: 5. The CDR3 has 16 amino acids. Germline CDR1 reads SGDLS; CDR2 reads YYNGEE. Together with reference TRBV9 and TRBJ2-1, the CDR3 gives the full variable domain: DSGVTQTPKHLITATGQRVTLRCSPRSGDLSVYWYQQSLDQGLQFLIQYYNGEERAKGNILERFSAQQFPDLHSELNLSSLELGDSALYFCASSGIAGFSYNEQFFGPGTRLTVL.

The chain carries TRBV6-1 and TRBJ1-5, with D hard to call. Trimming took 1 base from V and 0 from J, leaving 7 bases between them. Germline V gene lookup returns CDR1 MNHNS and CDR2 SASEGT. The length of the CDR3 is 15 residues. The CDR3 sequence is CASSEVADSNQPQHF. The CDR3 DNA is TGTGCCAGCAGTGAAGTGGCGGATAGCAATCAGCCCCAGCATTTT.

V gene TRBV11-3 combines with J gene TRBJ2-1, with D perhaps matching TRBD2 (6 bases). The V end was cut by 5 bases, the J end by 5 bases, with 13 bases between. Germline V lookup: CDR1 SGHNT, CDR2 YENEEA. CDR3 size: 14 residues. In DNA form, the CDR3 reads TGTGCCAGCAGCCCAACCGGGACTCACAATGAGCAGTTCTTC. It encodes CASSPTGTHNEQFF. Filled out from reference TRBV11-3 and TRBJ2-1, the complete variable domain reads EAGVVQSPRYKIIEKKQPVAFWCNPISGHNTLYWYLQNLGQGPELLIRYENEEAVDDSQLPKDRFSAERLKGVDSTLKIQPAELGDSAVYLCASSPTGTHNEQFFGPGTRLTVL.

The chain carries TRBV4-1 and TRBJ1-5, with D perhaps matching TRBD1 (5 bases). The CDR3 loop spans 16 amino acids. The germline gives CDR1 MGHRA, CDR2 YSYEKL. The ends were cut back, 0 bases at V and 1 base at J, with 10 bases in the middle. DNA for the CDR3: TGCGCCAGCAGCCAAGAATGGCAGGGAAGCAATCAGCCCCAGCATTTT. It translates to CASSQEWQGSNQPQHF.

This sequence joins TRBV4-3 and TRBJ1-4; D not certain. Per germline, CDR1 LGHNA and CDR2 YSLEER. There are 17 residues in the CDR3. Trimming cost V 6 bases and J 8 bases, with 25 bases left between them. The CDR3 here is CASSQLPTRGSAEKLFF. In DNA, the CDR3 is TGCGCCAGCAGTCAATTACCTACTCGGGGATCAGCGGAAAAACTGTTTTTT.

The chain links TRBV6-5 to TRBJ1-1, with no clear D. In germline, CDR1 is MNHEY, CDR2 SVGAGI. The CDR3 runs to 14 residues. Trimming took 0 bases from V and 7 from J, leaving 12 bases between them. The CDR3 loop reads CASSYSRGRDEAFF. The CDR3 DNA reads TGTGCCAGCAGTTACTCGCGGGGTAGGGATGAAGCTTTCTTT.

The chain links TRBV6-5 to TRBJ1-2, with TRBD1 matching over 9 bases. CDR1 MNHEY and CDR2 SVGAGI come from the germline V gene. V lost 4 bases, J lost 3 bases, and 9 bases stayed unmatched. This CDR3 is built from 16 residues. The CDR3 is CASSSSGTGRYYGYTF. The CDR3 DNA is TGTGCCAGCAGTTCGTCCGGGACAGGGCGCTACTATGGCTACACCTTC.

This clone was picked up a small number of times. This chain uses TRBV7-9 with TRBJ2-5; tentative D call: TRBD1 (6 bases). This CDR3 is 17 amino acids long. Germline V gene data show CDR1 as SEHNR and CDR2 as FQNEAQ (reference sequence). V was clipped by 5 bases and J by 2 bases, with 21 bases between them. As DNA, the CDR3 is TGTGCCAGCAGCCCGTCGTCTTGGGGGCTGGATCAAGAGACCCAGTACTTC. It codes for CASSPSSWGLDQETQYF.

This clone was seen a single time. The genes are TRBV5-6 and TRBJ2-7; D is perhaps TRBD1 (5 bases). Germline V lookup: CDR1 SGHDT, CDR2 YYEEEE. Trimming took off 0 bases at V and 7 bases at J, with 20 bases between the two ends. The CDR3 length is 16 residues. CDR3 DNA: TGTGCCAGCAGCTTGGGAGTTGGCAGGGTCCCTTTGGAGCAGTACTTC. The encoded protein is CASSLGVGRVPLEQYF.

This chain links TRBV18 with TRBJ2-6; no clear D. Trimming shortened V by 2 bases and J by 0 bases, and 14 bases separated the two germline ends. CDR1 is KGHSH, CDR2 LQKENI, per germline. This CDR3 region has 18 residues. CDR3 DNA sequence: TGTGCCAGCTCACCAATCGGACCTCTCAGCTCTGGGGCCAACGTCCTGACTTTC. Protein: CASSPIGPLSSGANVLTF.

The chain employs TRBV11-2 and TRBJ2-1; D not certain. The CDR3 has 19 residues. The V and J ends lost 2 bases and 0 bases respectively, with 20 bases between them. Per germline, CDR1 SGHAT and CDR2 FQNNGV. For the CDR3, the DNA is TGTGCCAGCAGCTTAAGTTCCCTGCGACTCCGATCCTCCTACAATGAGCAGTTCTTC. This codes for CASSLSSLRLRSSYNEQFF.

The chain uses TRBV7-2 and TRBJ2-2, with no clear D. The germline V and J ends were trimmed by 3 bases and 4 bases, with 15 bases remaining between them. The CDR3 length is 16 residues. Germline loops: CDR1 SGHTA, CDR2 FQGNSA. The CDR3: CASSLDSFHFTGELFF. The CDR3 DNA follows: TGTGCCAGCAGCTTGGATTCCTTTCATTTCACCGGGGAGCTGTTTTTT.

The chain recombines TRBV9 with TRBJ2-2; the D gene is possibly TRBD1 (6 bases). Germline CDR1 reads SGDLS; CDR2 reads YYNGEE. Deletions cut 0 bases from V and 3 bases from J, with 9 bases between. The CDR3 is 15 amino acids. The CDR3 sequence is CASSVGQAYTGELFF. CDR3 sequence (DNA): TGTGCCAGCAGCGTAGGACAGGCCTACACCGGGGAGCTGTTTTTT.

This chain connects TRBV18 to TRBJ1-1; TRBD1 matches at 7 bases. Germline V gives CDR1 KGHSH, CDR2 LQKENI. This CDR3 comprises 17 residues. V was pared by 0 bases and J by 0 bases, with 7 bases of the junction left unmatched. CDR3 bases: TGTGCCAGCTCACCACCGACAGGGCAAGCCATGAACACTGAAGCTTTCTTT. Its translation: CASSPPTGQAMNTEAFF. The whole variable domain, remainder taken from reference TRBV18 and TRBJ1-1, is NAGVMQNPRHLVRRRGQEARLRCSPMKGHSHVYWYRQLPEEGLKFMVYLQKENIIDESGMPKERFSAEFPKEGPSILRIQQVVRGDSAAYFCASSPPTGQAMNTEAFFGQGTRLTVV.

The chain recombines TRBV4-1 with TRBJ2-1; 8 bases agree with TRBD2. CDR3 length equals 14 residues. The V gene end was trimmed by 4 bases and the J gene end by 7 bases; junction bases not matched to a gene: 6. Germline CDR1 MGHRA, CDR2 YSYEKL. CDR3: CASSPGLAGNEQFF. CDR3 nucleotides: TGCGCCAGCAGCCCCGGACTAGCTGGGAATGAGCAGTTCTTC.

V and J are TRBV6-5 and TRBJ2-1; D perhaps matches TRBD2 (5 bases). The V end was cut by 2 bases, the J end by 9 bases, with 17 bases between. The germline V gene encodes CDR1 MNHEY and CDR2 SVGAGI. The CDR3 covers 15 residues. In DNA form, the CDR3 reads TGTGCCAGCAGTTACAATCCAGCGGCCCGGGGTGAGCAGTTCTTC. This encodes CASSYNPAARGEQFF.

The chain couples TRBV7-2 to TRBJ1-1; 8 bases align to TRBD1. The CDR3 is 13 amino acids. Trimming removed 6 bases from V and 4 bases from J; junction bases left unmatched: 4. Germline values: CDR1 SGHTA, CDR2 FQGNSA. Here the CDR3 DNA reads TGTGCCAGCAGGGGACAGGTAGGCACTGAAGCTTTCTTT. Encoded protein: CASRGQVGTEAFF.

This clone was recorded once. J is TRBJ1-6 and V is TRBV5-1; D remains ambiguous. CDR1 and CDR2 (germline): SGHRS, YFSETQ. V was cut by 0 bases and J by 6 bases, with 22 bases left in between. This CDR3 comprises 19 residues. The CDR3 coding sequence is TGCGCCAGCAGCTTGGGCGGTATAGGCGGCGGGTTCGGTAATTCACCCCTCCACTTT. It translates to CASSLGGIGGGFGNSPLHF.

The V gene is TRBV5-4, the J gene TRBJ2-6, with D perhaps matching TRBD1 (7 bases). The CDR3 has 18 residues. Germline CDR1 is SGHNT and CDR2 is YYREEE (reference sequence). V was trimmed by 4 bases and J by 0 bases, leaving 17 bases between them. The CDR3 DNA reads TGTGCCAGCAGCCAGGGGGGTCCCAATTTCTCTGGGGCCAACGTCCTGACTTTC. It codes for CASSQGGPNFSGANVLTF.

In its sample, this clone was seen a few times. The V call is TRBV5-1, the J call TRBJ1-5, with unresolved D. Germline-derived CDR1 and CDR2 are SGHRS and YFSETQ. The CDR3 spans 15 residues. The V end was cut by 0 bases, the J end by 5 bases, with 12 bases between. CDR3 amino acids: CASSLEGGRDQPQHF. CDR3 sequence (DNA): TGCGCCAGCAGCTTGGAGGGTGGCCGCGATCAGCCCCAGCATTTT. The complete variable domain, with remaining parts taken from reference TRBV5-1 and TRBJ1-5, reads KAGVTQTPRYLIKTRGQQVTLSCSPISGHRSVSWYQQTPGQGLQFLFEYFSETQRNKGNFPGRFSGRQFSNSRSEMNVSTLELGDSALYLCASSLEGGRDQPQHFGDGTRLSIL.

V and J are TRBV6-5 and TRBJ2-5; D is unclear. Germline assignment: CDR1 MNHEY and CDR2 SVGAGI. The CDR3 consists of 11 residues. Trimming took 3 bases from V and 5 from J, leaving 4 bases between them. CDR3 in DNA: TGTGCCAGCAGTTATTACGAGACCCAGTACTTC. As protein: CASSYYETQYF.

The chain is built from TRBV10-3 and TRBJ2-4; the D is unclear. Trimming stripped 3 bases from V and 0 bases from J, with 9 bases between. CDR3 length: 15 amino acids. Germline values: CDR1 ENHRY, CDR2 SYGVKD. CDR3 region: CAISDSVLAKNIQYF. The CDR3 nucleotides read TGTGCCATCAGTGACTCGGTGCTAGCCAAAAACATTCAGTACTTC.

This clone was recorded a few times. This chain uses TRBV5-1 with TRBJ1-5; D unresolved. CDR3 length: 13 amino acids. The germline V gene has CDR1 SGHRS and CDR2 YFSETQ. Between the trimmed V and J ends, which lost 4 bases and 8 bases, there was a span of 13 bases. The CDR3 is CASSEGPLEPQHF. The CDR3 nucleotides are TGCGCCAGCAGCGAAGGGCCCCTGGAGCCCCAGCATTTT.

The chain has TRBV5-1 and TRBJ2-6; no clear D gene. Looked up from germline, CDR1 is SGHRS and CDR2 is YFSETQ. The V end lost 4 bases, the J end lost 0 bases, and 11 bases lay between the germline ends. The CDR3 runs to 16 residues. CDR3 nucleotide sequence: TGCGCCAGCAGCATAACACCTACCTCTGGGGCCAACGTCCTGACTTTC. This sequence encodes CASSITPTSGANVLTF. Complete variable domain (other parts from reference TRBV5-1 and TRBJ2-6): KAGVTQTPRYLIKTRGQQVTLSCSPISGHRSVSWYQQTPGQGLQFLFEYFSETQRNKGNFPGRFSGRQFSNSRSEMNVSTLELGDSALYLCASSITPTSGANVLTFGAGSRLTVL.

The chain combines TRBV5-4 with TRBJ2-7; D is perhaps TRBD1 or TRBD2 (5 bases each). The CDR3 runs 13 residues. V shed 5 bases and J shed 4 bases, with 13 bases lying between them. Germline V gene data show CDR1 as SGHNT and CDR2 as YYREEE (reference sequence). The CDR3: CASRLLGAYEQYF. As DNA, the CDR3 is TGTGCCAGCAGACTACTAGGGGCGTACGAGCAGTACTTC.

V is TRBV7-2 and J is TRBJ1-5; D may be TRBD1 (6 bases). Trimming took 2 bases from V and 5 from J, leaving 7 bases between them. Germline V gives CDR1 SGHTA, CDR2 FQGNSA. This CDR3 spans 13 amino acids. Here the CDR3 DNA reads TGTGCCAGCAGCTTAAGGACAGATCAGCCCCAGCATTTT. Protein product: CASSLRTDQPQHF.